In its sample, the clone carrying this TCR beta chain was seen many times. Its specificity is unknown. These data originate in a study of T cells after yellow fever vaccination. Findings and caveats of the study: The CD4 and CD8 compartments had a small share of their clonotypes in common. Contaminating bulk clonotypes could be abundant in FACS-sorted repertoires. Booster samples showed a return of most primary-vaccination clones (approximately 96% CD4, 70% to 90% CD8).

In germline, CDR1 is SGDLS, CDR2 YYNGEE. CDR3 length: 16 residues. The V and J ends lost 0 bases and 8 bases, in that order; junction bases with no gene match: 11. TCRdb reprocessed the 5' RACE reads with MiXCR, giving one entry per CDR3 protein. The data show 100,000 to 150,000 distinct CDR3 sequences, 7.4% seen once. The TCR comes from a man aged 18 to 35 who received the YFV17D yellow fever vaccine. The J gene is TRBJ2-1, the V gene TRBV9; 7 bases agree with TRBD2. Sequenced material: CD4+ T cells sorted from PBMCs, taken roughly 10 days after the first yellow fever vaccination. CDR3 DNA: TGTGCCAGCAGCGTAGCTGCGAGACTAGCTGTGCATGAGCAGTTCTTC. Protein: CASSVAARLAVHEQFF.